The T cell receptor beta chain under discussion was sequenced for a study of blood T cells in healthy people across ages. A sample-barcoded 5' primer and a J-beta primer mix were used in a second PCR of roughly 6 to 11 cycles. TCRdb called the 5' RACE reads again in MiXCR, with one record for every CDR3 protein. Here the sample spans around 1,000,000 distinct CDR3 sequences, around 25% being singletons. Notes on this clonotype: Its matching antigen is unknown.

The germline V gene has CDR1 SEHNR and CDR2 FQNEAQ (reference sequence). Trimming took 6 bases from V and 11 from J; bases not matched to a gene: 12. CDR3 size: 14 residues. Whole-study results and caveats: The recorded TCR beta diversity per million T cells decreased in a roughly linear manner with age. Shifts in expanded clonotypes may have been confounded by donor CMV status, which was unknown.

This sample also belongs to another study, concerning T cells of mothers and their children. This second report adds: Study donors consisted of three healthy Caucasian mothers and their six children.

The genes are TRBV7-9 and TRBJ1-1; 10 nucleotides agree with TRBD1. Sequenced: blood. This TCR was recovered from a girl aged 2-10 years in good health. The CDR3 DNA reads TGTGCCAGCAGTTGGACAGGGGGAGGTCCGAAGGCTTTCTTT. It is translated as CASSWTGGGPKAFF.